This is a list of T cell receptor beta chains from one sample in a study of memory CD4+ T cells and cytomegalovirus serostatus. Repertoires were generated with immunoSEQ multiplex PCR, while TCRdb's copy carries only in-frame clones and drops some. The sample holds more than 45,000 clones; 80% to 90% are singletons and the top ten take 1.1%. Sequencing input: memory CD4+ T cells from blood. The receptor source for this set is an adult in good health and CMV-seronegative. The CDR3 runs from the conserved cysteine through the conserved F or W. A D gene is named only where the DNA matches it firmly. Some rows mark clone size as missing; the rest say once, few, many or name a class of expanded clone.

once,TRBJ2-7,TRBV9,TRBD2,15,CASSDGTSGPYEQYF,TGTGCCAGCAGCGACGGGACTAGCGGACCCTACGAGCAGTACTTC
-,TRBJ1-3,TRBV7-9,-,18,CASSLTSGTGFRGNTIYF,TGTGCCAGCAGCCTAACCTCAGGGACCGGGTTTCGTGGAAACACCATATATTTT
once,TRBJ1-5,TRBV5-5,-,15,CASSSGTLSNQPQHF,TGTGCCAGCAGCTCCGGGACACTTAGCAATCAGCCCCAGCATTTT
-,TRBJ1-3,TRBV7-8,-,15,CASSLVSGSGNTIYF,TGTGCCAGCAGCTTAGTATCGGGCTCTGGAAACACCATATATTTT
-,TRBJ1-1,TRBV20-1,-,11,CSALRGAQAFF,TGCAGTGCCCTTAGGGGGGCCCAAGCTTTCTTT
-,TRBJ2-1,TRBV5-4,TRBD2,17,CASSRRLAASSYNEQFF,TGTGCCAGCAGCCGTAGACTAGCGGCCAGCTCCTACAATGAGCAGTTCTTC
-,TRBJ2-7,TRBV5-1,TRBD1,17,CASSLGQGKGTGYEQYF,TGCGCCAGCAGCCTGGGACAGGGCAAAGGGACAGGGTACGAGCAGTACTTC
-,TRBJ2-2,TRBV19,-,13,CASSNPNTGELFF,TGTGCCAGTAGTAACCCGAACACCGGGGAGCTGTTTTTT
-,TRBJ2-3,TRBV5-1,-,14,CASSLDATVRLEYF,TGCGCCAGCAGCTTGGATGCTACGGTTCGCCTGGAGTATTTT
-,TRBJ2-3,TRBV6-1,TRBD2,15,CASSELAGGPDTQYF,TGTGCCAGCAGTGAACTAGCGGGAGGGCCAGATACGCAGTATTTT
-,TRBJ2-3,TRBV15,TRBD2,19,CATSLPRGSGRPSTDTQYF,TGTGCCACCAGCCTGCCCAGGGGTAGCGGGAGACCTAGCACAGATACGCAGTATTTT
-,TRBJ2-7,TRBV29-1,-,11,CSGLQGSEQYF,TGCAGCGGACTACAGGGCTCCGAGCAGTACTTC
-,TRBJ2-1,TRBV11-2,-,14,CASSFGALGDEQFF,TGTGCCAGCAGCTTCGGGGCTTTAGGCGATGAGCAGTTCTTC
-,TRBJ1-2,TRBV2,-,13,CASTTRVFYGYTF,TGTGCCAGCACTACCAGGGTATTCTATGGCTACACCTTC
few,TRBJ1-3,TRBV5-5,-,14,CASSQYLSGNTIYF,TGTGCCAGCAGCCAATACCTCTCTGGAAACACCATATATTTT
-,TRBJ2-7,TRBV11-2,-,12,CASSPTAYEQYF,TGTGCCAGCAGCCCCACCGCCTACGAGCAGTACTTC
-,TRBJ2-2,TRBV12-5,TRBD1,15,CASGPRQGPAGELFF,TGTGCTAGTGGTCCGAGACAGGGTCCCGCCGGGGAGCTGTTTTTT
-,TRBJ1-5,TRBV7-2,TRBD1,14,CASSTRTGNQPQHF,TGTGCCAGCAGCACAAGGACAGGTAATCAGCCCCAGCATTTT
-,TRBJ2-7,TRBV6-5,-,14,CASSWGTLAYEQYF,TGTGCCAGCAGTTGGGGGACCCTCGCCTACGAGCAGTACTTC
-,TRBJ2-7,TRBV7-8,TRBD2,16,CASSLVGTSGSYEQYF,TGTGCCAGCAGCTTAGTAGGGACTAGCGGGTCCTACGAGCAGTACTTC
few,TRBJ1-2,TRBV28,-,12,CATLQRPYGYTF,TGTGCCACACTTCAGAGGCCCTATGGCTACACCTTC